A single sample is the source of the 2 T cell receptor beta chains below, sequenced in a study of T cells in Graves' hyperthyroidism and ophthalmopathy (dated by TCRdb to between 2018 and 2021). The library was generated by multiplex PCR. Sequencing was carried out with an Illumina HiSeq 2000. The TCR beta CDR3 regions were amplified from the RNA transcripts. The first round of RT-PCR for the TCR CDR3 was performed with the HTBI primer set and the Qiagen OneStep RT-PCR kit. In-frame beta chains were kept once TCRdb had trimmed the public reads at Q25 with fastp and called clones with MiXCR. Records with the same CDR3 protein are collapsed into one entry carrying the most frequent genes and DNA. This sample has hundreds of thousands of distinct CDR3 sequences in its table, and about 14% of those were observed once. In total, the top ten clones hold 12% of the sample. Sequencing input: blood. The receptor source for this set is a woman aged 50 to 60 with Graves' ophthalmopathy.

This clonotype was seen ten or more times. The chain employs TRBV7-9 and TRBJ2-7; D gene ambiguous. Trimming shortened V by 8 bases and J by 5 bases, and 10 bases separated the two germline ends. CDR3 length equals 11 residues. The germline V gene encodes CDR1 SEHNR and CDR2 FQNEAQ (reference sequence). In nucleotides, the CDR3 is TGTGCCAGCCAAATAGCCCACGAGCAGTACTTC. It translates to CASQIAHEQYF.

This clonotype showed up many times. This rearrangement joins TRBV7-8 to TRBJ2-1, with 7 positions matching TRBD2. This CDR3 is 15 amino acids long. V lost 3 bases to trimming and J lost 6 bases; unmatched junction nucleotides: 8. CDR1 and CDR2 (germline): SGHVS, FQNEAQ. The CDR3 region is CASSFGLGMSNEQFF. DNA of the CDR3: TGTGCCAGCAGCTTTGGACTAGGGATGAGCAATGAGCAGTTCTTC.